This T cell receptor (beta chain) was captured in a study of shared clonotypes between healthy human individuals. Overall study: Three CD4 naive, three CD4 memory, two CD8 naive and one CD8 memory plate were used per donor. Study-wide points: An expected dependence of interdonor clonotype sharing on sequencing depth was noted. Against clonotypes common to all four donors, non-shared ones had lower generation probabilities.

With respect to this clone: The antigen is not known.

Original processing notes: With immunoSEQ giving junction-only sequences and no quality scores, filtering differed. TCRdb keeps only in-frame clones here, not all; method: immunoSEQ multiplex PCR. The D gene and trimming were derived from the DNA, and the V and J assignments and clone size from that table. This sample carries about 2.2 million clones, roughly 95% of them seen once, and the ten largest clones take more than 1.5%. Cells designated naive CD8 were CD45RO-negative and were positively selected for CCR7, with terminally differentiated effector memory CD45RA+ cells excluded. The germline V and J ends were trimmed by 2 bases and 4 bases, with 14 bases remaining between them. The CDR3 has 15 amino acids. Germline-derived CDR1 and CDR2 are SGDLS and YYNGEE.

The V call is TRBV9, the J call TRBJ2-3; TRBD1 is a possible D gene (7 bases). The sequence came from a man between 18 and 29 years old in good health. Some clones in this sample may be carry-over from other donors' samples. The specimen was naive CD8+ T cells from PBMCs. In DNA form, the CDR3 reads TGTGCCAGCAGCGTCCAGGGGGGTCTATCAGATACGCAGTATTTT. Translation: CASSVQGGLSDTQYF.